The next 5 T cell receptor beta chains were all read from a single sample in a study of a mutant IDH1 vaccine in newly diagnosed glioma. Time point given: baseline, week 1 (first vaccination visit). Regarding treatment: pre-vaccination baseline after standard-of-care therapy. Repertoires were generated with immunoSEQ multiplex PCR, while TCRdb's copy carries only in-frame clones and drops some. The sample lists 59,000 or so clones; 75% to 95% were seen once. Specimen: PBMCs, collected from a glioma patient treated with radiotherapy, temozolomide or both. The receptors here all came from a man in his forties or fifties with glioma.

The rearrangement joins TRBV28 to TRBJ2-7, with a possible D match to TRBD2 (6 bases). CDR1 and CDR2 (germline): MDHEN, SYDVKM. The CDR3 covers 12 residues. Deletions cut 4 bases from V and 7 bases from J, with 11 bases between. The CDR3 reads CASSSTRQEQYF. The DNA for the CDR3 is TGTGCCAGCAGTTCGACTAGACAAGAGCAGTACTTC.

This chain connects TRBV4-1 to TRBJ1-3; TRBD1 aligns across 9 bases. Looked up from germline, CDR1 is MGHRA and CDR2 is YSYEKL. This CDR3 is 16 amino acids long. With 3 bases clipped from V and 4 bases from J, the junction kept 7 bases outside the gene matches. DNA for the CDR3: TGCGCCAGCAGCCAGGAGACAGGGGGGTGGGGAAACACCATATATTTT. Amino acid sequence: CASSQETGGWGNTIYF.

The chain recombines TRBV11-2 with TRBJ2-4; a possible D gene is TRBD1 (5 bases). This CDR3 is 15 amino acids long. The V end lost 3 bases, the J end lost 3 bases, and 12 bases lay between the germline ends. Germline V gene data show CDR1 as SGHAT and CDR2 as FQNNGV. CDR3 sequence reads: CASSLVRDSKNIQYF. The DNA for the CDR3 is TGTGCCAGCAGCTTGGTCCGTGACAGCAAAAACATTCAGTACTTC.

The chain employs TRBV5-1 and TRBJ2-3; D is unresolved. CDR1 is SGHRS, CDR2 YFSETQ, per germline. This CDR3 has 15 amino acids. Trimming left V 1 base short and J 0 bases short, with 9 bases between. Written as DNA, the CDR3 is TGCGCCAGCAGCTTGTCGCCCGGTAGCACAGATACGCAGTATTTT. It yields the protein CASSLSPGSTDTQYF.

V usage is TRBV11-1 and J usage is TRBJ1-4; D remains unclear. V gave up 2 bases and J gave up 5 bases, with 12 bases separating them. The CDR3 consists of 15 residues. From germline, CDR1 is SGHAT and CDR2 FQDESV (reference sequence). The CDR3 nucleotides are TGTGCCAGCAGCTTATCACAGTGGGGAAATGAAAAACTGTTTTTT. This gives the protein CASSLSQWGNEKLFF.